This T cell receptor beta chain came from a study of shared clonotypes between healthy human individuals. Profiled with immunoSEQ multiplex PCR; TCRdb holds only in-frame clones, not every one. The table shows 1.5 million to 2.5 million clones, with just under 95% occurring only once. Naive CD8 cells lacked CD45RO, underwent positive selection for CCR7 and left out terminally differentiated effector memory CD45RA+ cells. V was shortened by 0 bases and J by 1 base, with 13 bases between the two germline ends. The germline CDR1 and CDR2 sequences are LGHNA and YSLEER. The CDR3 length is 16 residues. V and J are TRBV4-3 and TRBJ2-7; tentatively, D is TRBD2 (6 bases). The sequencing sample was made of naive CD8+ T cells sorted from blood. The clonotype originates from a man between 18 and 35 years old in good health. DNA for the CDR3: TGCGCCAGCAGCCAAGATCGGGAGTGGGTTTCCTACGAGCAGTACTTC. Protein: CASSQDREWVSYEQYF.